The 16 T cell receptor beta chains presented below share a single source sample, sequenced in a study of blood T cell repertoires in COVID-19. Sequencing used immunoSEQ multiplex PCR; TCRdb keeps in-frame clones, though not all of them. The data hold 250,000 to 300,000 clones, with 85% to 90% observed a single time. The sequenced sample consisted of peripheral blood. These receptors were taken from a woman in her twenties or thirties with COVID-19, enrolled during active disease.

V and J are TRBV3-1 (or the pseudogene TRBV3-2) and TRBJ2-5; D possibly corresponds to TRBD1 (5 bases). V was clipped by 1 base and J by 7 bases, with 10 bases between them. The CDR3 covers 13 residues. Germline-derived CDR1 and CDR2 are LGHDT and YNNKEL (reference sequence). CDR3 loop: CASSQVAGWTQYF. The CDR3 DNA follows: TGTGCCAGCAGCCAAGTCGCAGGGTGGACCCAGTACTTC.

The chain carries TRBV19 and TRBJ2-7; TRBD2 matches 7 bases. The trim removed 1 base at V and 0 bases at J, leaving 3 bases unmatched. CDR1 is LNHDA, CDR2 SQIVND, per germline (reference sequence). The CDR3 is 15 amino acids. The CDR3 DNA reads TGTGCCAGTAGTATAGGGGGGACTATCTCCTACGAGCAGTACTTC. It specifies CASSIGGTISYEQYF.

This rearrangement joins TRBV12-3 or TRBV12-4 to TRBJ2-5, with 10 nucleotides matching TRBD2. The better agreement between TRBJ2-7 and the DNA end casts doubt on the J call. The CDR3 spans 13 residues. The CDR3 region is CASRLAGPYEQYF. CDR3 nucleotides: TGTGCCAGCAGACTAGCGGGACCCTACGAGCAGTACTTC.

The chain employs TRBV28 and TRBJ1-2; weak D call: TRBD1 (6 bases). This CDR3 is built from 13 residues. V lost 4 bases and J lost 5, with 11 bases in between. Germline V gene data show CDR1 as MDHEN and CDR2 as SYDVKM. The CDR3 region is CASSSGQLYGYTF. The CDR3 DNA reads TGTGCCAGCAGTTCTGGACAGCTATATGGCTACACCTTC.

This chain uses TRBV13 with TRBJ1-1, with D unclear. Germline CDR1 and CDR2: PRHDT and FYEKMQ (reference sequence). CDR3 length: 14 amino acids. V lost 4 bases and J lost 4, with 13 bases in between. CDR3 residues: CASSSGSPRTEAFF. CDR3 nucleotide sequence: TGTGCCAGCAGCTCGGGGTCCCCTCGCACTGAAGCTTTCTTT.

This chain joins TRBV7-9 and TRBJ1-2; TRBD1 agrees at 7 bases. The CDR3 has 14 residues. Germline-derived CDR1 and CDR2 are SEHNR and FQNEAQ (reference sequence). V lost 5 bases, J lost 8 bases, and 11 bases stayed unmatched. The CDR3 nucleotides read TGTGCCAGCAGCGGGCAGGGGGGTACGGGCGGCTACACCTTC. Translation gives CASSGQGGTGGYTF.

J is TRBJ2-7 and V is TRBV6-2 or TRBV6-3; 11 positions agree with TRBD2. The CDR3 is 14 amino acids. Germline values: CDR1 MNHEY, CDR2 SVGEGT. Germline trimming cut 5 bases from V and 3 bases from J; bases unmatched to any gene: 3. This CDR3 is CASSVAGGGYEQYF. The CDR3, as DNA: TGTGCCAGCAGTGTAGCGGGGGGGGGCTACGAGCAGTACTTC.

V usage is TRBV2 and J usage is TRBJ2-5; D is perhaps TRBD1 (5 bases). V was clipped by 7 bases and J by 4 bases, with 10 bases between them. The V gene's germline CDR1 is SNHLY and CDR2 FYNNEI. CDR3 length: 12 amino acids. The CDR3 spells CASKGITETQYF. Here the CDR3 DNA reads TGTGCCAGCAAGGGGATTACAGAGACCCAGTACTTC.

The V call is TRBV13, the J call TRBJ2-7, with D possibly matching TRBD2 (5 bases). The CDR3 loop spans 15 amino acids. CDR1 PRHDT and CDR2 FYEKMQ come from the germline V gene (reference sequence). Trimming cost V 0 bases and J 6 bases, with 15 bases left between them. The CDR3 sequence: CASSLGGLRLREQYF. For the CDR3, the DNA is TGTGCCAGCAGCTTAGGTGGACTGCGCCTTCGCGAGCAGTACTTC.

The chain couples TRBV6-5 to TRBJ2-3, with D uncertain. The V end lost 6 bases, the J end lost 4 bases, and 14 bases lay between the germline ends. Germline V lookup: CDR1 MNHEY, CDR2 SVGAGI. The CDR3 is made up of 14 amino acids. CDR3 sequence: CASRATLAADTQYF. The CDR3 nucleotides are TGTGCCAGCAGGGCCACCCTCGCGGCAGATACGCAGTATTTT.

This chain uses TRBV7-3 with TRBJ2-1, with 7 bases fitting TRBD2. This CDR3 has 15 amino acids. The junction had 5 bases not matched to a gene; V was cut back by 3 bases and J by 3 bases. Looked up from germline, CDR1 is SGHTA and CDR2 is FQGTGA. The CDR3 sequence: CASSFHRTSYNEQFF. CDR3 nucleotides: TGTGCCAGCAGCTTCCACCGGACTAGCTACAATGAGCAGTTCTTC.

The chain carries TRBV6-2 or TRBV6-3 and TRBJ2-3, with 7 bases identical to TRBD2. Germline CDR1 is MNHEY and CDR2 is SVGEGT. The CDR3 has 14 residues. V lost 3 bases, J lost 0 bases, and 0 bases stayed unmatched. CDR3 DNA sequence: TGTGCCAGCAGTTATAGCGGGAGCACAGATACGCAGTATTTT. The encoded protein is CASSYSGSTDTQYF.

This clone showed up just once. V and J are TRBV2 and TRBJ1-2; 7 bases line up with TRBD1. The V segment lost 2 bases and the J segment 8 bases; nucleotides outside the gene matches: 5. The germline V gene encodes CDR1 SNHLY and CDR2 FYNNEI. The CDR3 totals 13 residues. For the CDR3, the DNA is TGTGCCAGCAGTGAACCGGGAGGGGGCGGCTACACCTTC. Residues: CASSEPGGGGYTF.

The chain carries TRBV7-9 and TRBJ2-2; D not certain. Deletions cut 1 base from V and 6 bases from J, with 9 bases between. In germline, CDR1 is SEHNR, CDR2 FQNEAQ (reference sequence). This CDR3 comprises 14 residues. CDR3 in DNA: TGTGCCAGCAGCTTAGGCAGTAGCCCCGGGGAGCTGTTTTTT. This encodes CASSLGSSPGELFF. The entire variable domain, with the rest obtained from reference TRBV7-9 and TRBJ2-2, is as follows: DTGVSQNPRHKITKRGQNVTFRCDPISEHNRLYWYRQTLGQGPEFLTYFQNEAQLEKSRLLSDRFSAERPKGSFSTLEIQRTEQGDSAMYLCASSLGSSPGELFFGEGSRLTVL.

This clone came up a few times. This chain uses TRBV11-2 with TRBJ2-2; 9 bases line up with TRBD1. V lost 2 bases to trimming and J lost 0 bases; unmatched junction nucleotides: 4. The CDR3 sequence is 17 residues long. Germline V CDR1 and CDR2: SGHAT, FQNNGV. Here the CDR3 reads CASSLLRQGANTGELFF. The CDR3 DNA sequence: TGTGCCAGCAGCTTACTACGACAGGGGGCGAACACCGGGGAGCTGTTTTTT.

This CDR3 reads CATSRLADYNEQFF. The CDR3 bases are TGTGCCACCAGCAGACTAGCGGACTACAATGAGCAGTTCTTC. The chain is built from TRBV15 and TRBJ2-1; 7 nucleotides match TRBD2. The CDR3 has 14 residues. J gave up 3 bases and V 2 bases, and 1 base lay outside the gene matches. The germline CDR1 and CDR2 sequences are LNHNV and YYDKDF (reference sequence).